This T cell receptor beta chain was identified during a study of OX40 agonist ivuxolimab in advanced cancers. A single count supports this clone. The CDR3 covers 14 residues. The method was immunoSEQ multiplex PCR; TCRdb's version includes in-frame clones alone and lacks a portion of them. The sample consists of 30,000 to 35,000 clones, about 76% of them appearing once. The sequence derives from an adult with an advanced solid tumor such as melanoma, head and neck, liver or kidney cancer. The chain couples TRBV21-1 to TRBJ1-2. TRBV21-1 counts as a pseudogene. The source material was CD4+ or CD8+ T cells sorted from blood, sampled in a trial of the OX40 agonist ivuxolimab. CDR3 loop: CASTGRAGFYGYTF. The CDR3 DNA sequence: TGTGCCAGCACCGGGAGGGCGGGATTCTATGGCTACACCTTC.